The next 6 T cell receptor beta chains were all read from a single sample in a study of cytomegalovirus exposure and HLA in healthy donors. Researchers ran the PCR with 60 Vbeta and 13 Jbeta primers. Sequencing was performed with immunoSEQ multiplex PCR; in TCRdb, only in-frame clones are kept and a portion is missing. This table has approximately 110,000 clones, roughly two thirds appearing once. The sample comprised PBMCs. Receptors were obtained from a man in his forties or fifties in good health and CMV-seronegative.

The V and J genes are TRBV5-1 and TRBJ2-5; 10 bases agree with TRBD2. The CDR3 loop spans 18 amino acids. V shed 0 bases and J 1 base; nucleotides not matched to a gene: 9. Germline CDR1 is SGHRS and CDR2 is YFSETQ. Written as DNA, the CDR3 is TGCGCCAGCAGCTTGGAGCCGAATAGCGGGGGGCGCCAAGAGACCCAGTACTTC. It codes for CASSLEPNSGGRQETQYF.

This chain joins TRBV9 and TRBJ1-3, with D unclear. The CDR3 has 16 amino acids. V lost 4 bases to trimming and J lost 0 bases, with 14 bases between them. Germline values: CDR1 SGDLS, CDR2 YYNGEE. The CDR3 here is CASSPQPVPSGNTIYF. CDR3 bases: TGTGCCAGCAGCCCCCAACCGGTTCCCTCTGGAAACACCATATATTTT.

The CDR3: CASSPWGGPMNTEAFF. CDR3 nucleotide sequence: TGTGCCAGCAGCCCTTGGGGGGGCCCTATGAACACTGAAGCTTTCTTT. This sequence joins TRBV9 and TRBJ1-1, with D perhaps TRBD1 (6 bases). CDR3 length: 16 residues. V lost 4 bases and J 0 bases, leaving 16 bases between the germline ends. The germline CDR1 and CDR2 sequences are SGDLS and YYNGEE.

The chain uses TRBV2 and TRBJ1-1; 7 bases align to TRBD1. There are 11 residues in the CDR3. The ends lost 7 bases at V and 8 bases at J; junction bases unmatched: 4. Germline loops: CDR1 SNHLY, CDR2 FYNNEI. The CDR3 DNA reads as TGTGCCAGCACCGGGACAGACGAAGCTTTCTTT. Its translation is CASTGTDEAFF.

The rearrangement uses TRBV2 and TRBJ1-6, with a weak D call TRBD1 (5 bases). The CDR3 covers 14 residues. CDR1 and CDR2 from the germline V gene are SNHLY and FYNNEI. V lost 4 bases, J lost 10 bases, and 14 bases lay in between. In DNA form, the CDR3 reads TGTGCCAGCAGTGGTCCTAGAGACAGATCACCCCTCCACTTT. This sequence encodes CASSGPRDRSPLHF.

The V gene is TRBV5-4, the J gene TRBJ2-7, with TRBD1 matching over 8 bases. CDR3 length: 15 amino acids. V shed 0 bases, J shed 3 bases, and the junction held 5 bases outside the gene matches. CDR1 is SGHNT, CDR2 YYREEE, per germline (reference sequence). The CDR3 loop reads CASSLDRGSIYEQYF. As DNA, the CDR3 is TGTGCCAGCAGCTTGGACAGGGGGAGTATCTACGAGCAGTACTTC. The full variable domain, in which reference TRBV5-4 and TRBJ2-7 provide the parts outside the CDR3, is ETGVTQSPTHLIKTRGQQVTLRCSSQSGHNTVSWYQQALGQGPQFIFQYYREEENGRGNFPPRFSGLQFPNYSSELNVNALELDDSALYLCASSLDRGSIYEQYFGPGTRLTVT.